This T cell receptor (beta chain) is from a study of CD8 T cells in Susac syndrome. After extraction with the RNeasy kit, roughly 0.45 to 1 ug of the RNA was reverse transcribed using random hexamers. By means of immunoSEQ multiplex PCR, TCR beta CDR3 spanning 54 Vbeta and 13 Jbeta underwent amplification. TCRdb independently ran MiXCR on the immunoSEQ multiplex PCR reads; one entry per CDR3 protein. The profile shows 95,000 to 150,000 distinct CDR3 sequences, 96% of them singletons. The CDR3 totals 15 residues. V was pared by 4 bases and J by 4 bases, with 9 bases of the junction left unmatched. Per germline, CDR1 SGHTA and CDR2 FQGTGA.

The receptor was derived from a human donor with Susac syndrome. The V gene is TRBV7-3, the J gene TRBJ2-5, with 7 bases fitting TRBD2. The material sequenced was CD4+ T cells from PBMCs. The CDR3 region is CASSSTTRGGETQYF. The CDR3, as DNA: TGTGCCAGCAGCTCCACGACCCGCGGGGGAGAGACCCAGTACTTC.